The 32 T cell receptor beta chains reported below all come from one sample, sequenced in a study of blood T cell repertoires in COVID-19. Generated by immunoSEQ multiplex PCR, the TCRdb table keeps only in-frame clones and is missing some. The sample has over 80,000 clones, around nine tenths seen once. What was sequenced was peripheral blood. These receptors were collected from a man in his forties or fifties with acute or convalescent COVID-19.

The rearrangement joins TRBV9 to TRBJ1-1, with D unclear. Between the trimmed V and J ends, which lost 2 bases and 1 base, there was a span of 9 bases. The CDR3 spans 14 residues. CDR1 is SGDLS and CDR2 is YYNGEE in the germline V gene. The CDR3 sequence is CASSVDTRNTEAFF. The CDR3 region has the DNA TGTGCCAGCAGCGTTGACACCAGGAACACTGAAGCTTTCTTT.

The genes are TRBV2 and TRBJ2-3; TRBD1 matches 7 bases. The CDR3 sequence is 14 residues long. Losses at the gene ends were 7 bases for V and 3 bases for J; bases not matched to a gene: 7. In germline, CDR1 is SNHLY, CDR2 FYNNEI. CDR3 DNA sequence: TGTGCCAGCACAAGACAGGGCCTGACAGATACGCAGTATTTT. Amino acids: CASTRQGLTDTQYF.

The rearrangement links TRBV7-3 to TRBJ1-2; possibly TRBD1 for D (6 bases). CDR1 and CDR2 from the germline V gene are SGHTA and FQGTGA. The CDR3 spans 15 residues. V dropped 5 bases and J dropped 3 bases, with 16 bases sitting between them. CDR3 loop: CASSPEAGAHYGYTF. The CDR3 bases are TGTGCCAGCAGCCCCGAGGCAGGGGCCCACTATGGCTACACCTTC.

The J gene is TRBJ1-1, the V gene TRBV5-6, with 8 bases aligning to TRBD1. Germline V gives CDR1 SGHDT, CDR2 YYEEEE. The CDR3 is 14 amino acids. Trimming at V came to 1 base and at J to 8 bases, leaving 7 bases not matched to a gene. DNA of the CDR3: TGTGCCAGCAGCTTGTTTGACAGGGGCATGGAAGCTTTCTTT. As protein: CASSLFDRGMEAFF.

The rearrangement links TRBV29-1 to TRBJ2-1; a possible D gene is TRBD1 (8 bases). CDR1 SQVTM and CDR2 ANQGSEA come from the germline V gene. This CDR3 is 14 amino acids long. V was pared by 3 bases and J by 9 bases, with 18 bases between. The CDR3 protein is CSVDGQGGTTEQFF. The CDR3 coding sequence is TGCAGCGTTGACGGACAGGGAGGGACCACTGAGCAGTTCTTC.

J is TRBJ2-1 and V is TRBV24-1; 8 nucleotides line up with TRBD1. The CDR3 runs 11 residues. Germline-derived CDR1 and CDR2 are KGHDR and SFDVKD. Losses at the gene ends were 5 bases for V and 12 bases for J; bases not matched to a gene: 2. CDR3 loop: CATSGGTGQFF. Written as DNA, the CDR3 is TGTGCCACCAGTGGGGGGACAGGGCAGTTCTTC.

The chain employs TRBV5-5 and TRBJ1-4, with 11 bases that match TRBD1. This CDR3 has 15 residues. V lost 1 base and J lost 8; bases outside the gene matches: 4. Germline V gives CDR1 SGHKS, CDR2 YYEKEE (reference sequence). The chain's CDR3 is CASSLTGTGGEKLFF. The CDR3 DNA reads TGTGCCAGCAGCTTGACCGGGACAGGGGGGGAAAAACTGTTTTTT.

The chain links TRBV11-3 to TRBJ2-1; D gene unclear. The germline V gene encodes CDR1 SGHNT and CDR2 YENEEA. Trimming left V 0 bases short and J 0 bases short, with 15 bases between. The CDR3 is 18 amino acids. CDR3 residues: CASSLDILTSSSYNEQFF. The CDR3 nucleotides read TGTGCCAGCAGCTTAGATATACTGACTTCAAGCTCCTACAATGAGCAGTTCTTC.

The chain uses TRBV5-4 and TRBJ2-1, with D perhaps matching TRBD1 (6 bases). V lost 1 base, J lost 15 bases, and 14 bases lay in between. Germline assignment: CDR1 SGHNT and CDR2 YYREEE (reference sequence). This CDR3 region has 12 residues. CDR3 in DNA: TGTGCCAGCAGCTTGAGGGCACAGGGTTGGTTCTTC. Protein sequence: CASSLRAQGWFF.

This clone was detected once. The rearrangement joins TRBV5-1 to TRBJ2-7; 8 positions match TRBD2. Trimming cost V 4 bases and J 3 bases; bases outside gene matches: 6. Germline V CDR1 and CDR2: SGHRS, YFSETQ. CDR3 length: 14 amino acids. The CDR3 is CASSKAGVRYEQYF. The DNA for the CDR3 is TGCGCCAGCAGCAAAGCGGGAGTTCGCTACGAGCAGTACTTC.

The chain has TRBV18 and TRBJ2-3; 9 bases line up with TRBD2. CDR1 KGHSH and CDR2 LQKENI come from the germline V gene. The ends lost 3 bases at V and 6 bases at J; junction bases unmatched: 7. The CDR3 contains 15 residues. CDR3 protein: CASSPEGLAGDTQYF. CDR3 bases: TGTGCCAGCTCACCCGAGGGACTAGCAGGGGATACGCAGTATTTT.

This chain uses TRBV10-3 with TRBJ2-7, with 7 positions matching TRBD2. The V segment lost 2 bases and the J segment 10 bases; nucleotides outside the gene matches: 11. Germline CDR1 reads ENHRY; CDR2 reads SYGVKD. This CDR3 has 14 residues. For the CDR3, the DNA is TGTGCCATCAGTGAGGGGGTTTATCAGCGGGAACAGTACTTC. It yields the protein CAISEGVYQREQYF.

This chain joins TRBV10-1 and TRBJ1-1; D possibly corresponds to TRBD1 (5 bases). The CDR3 sequence is 14 residues long. V lost 1 base to trimming and J lost 1 base, with 7 bases between them. Germline V gene data show CDR1 as WNHNN and CDR2 as SYGVQD (reference sequence). The CDR3 bases are TGCGCCAGCAGTGAGTTTAGGGGGAACACTGAAGCTTTCTTT. Protein: CASSEFRGNTEAFF.

To note about this clone: Within the sample, other DNA sequences also encode this same CDR3. The V call is TRBV20-1, the J call TRBJ1-2, with TRBD1 matching over 7 bases. The CDR3 runs 11 residues. The junction had 3 bases not matched to a gene; V was cut back by 6 bases and J by 5 bases. Germline V lookup: CDR1 DFQATT, CDR2 SNEGSKA (reference sequence). CDR3 bases: TGCAGTGCCTCAGGGGGATATGGCTACACCTTC. It encodes CSASGGYGYTF.

This clone has more than one count but fewer than ten. The V call is TRBV6-6, the J call TRBJ1-1, with a weak D call TRBD1 (6 bases). The CDR3 runs 12 residues. The germline CDR1 and CDR2 sequences are MNHNY and SVGAGI (reference sequence). Trimming left V 5 bases short and J 8 bases short, with 12 bases between. The CDR3 DNA reads TGTGCCAGCAGTCAACGACAGGTAGAAGCTTTCTTT. It codes for CASSQRQVEAFF.

The chain has TRBV2 and TRBJ2-5; D is perhaps TRBD1 (6 bases). In germline, CDR1 is SNHLY, CDR2 FYNNEI. Trimming left V 1 base short and J 5 bases short, with 11 bases between. The CDR3 extends over 14 amino acids. The CDR3 DNA sequence: TGTGCCAGCAGTGAAGGGGGGCTCCGGGAGACCCAGTACTTC. This codes for CASSEGGLRETQYF.

This chain connects TRBV15 to TRBJ1-2, with a tentative D call TRBD1 (5 bases). CDR1 LNHNV and CDR2 YYDKDF come from the germline V gene (reference sequence). Trimming pared 4 bases from V and 3 bases from J, leaving 18 bases between. This CDR3 comprises 16 residues. The chain's CDR3 is CATSITDGGIDYGYTF. As DNA, the CDR3 is TGTGCCACCAGCATTACGGACGGGGGGATTGACTATGGCTACACCTTC.

The chain couples TRBV3-1 (or the pseudogene TRBV3-2) to TRBJ2-1; TRBD1 matches at 7 bases. The germline CDR1 and CDR2 sequences are LGHDT and YNNKEL (reference sequence). This CDR3 is 15 amino acids long. Trimming removed 5 bases from V and 0 bases from J; junction bases left unmatched: 4. CDR3 coding DNA: TGTGCCAGCAGCACGACAGGGAGCTCCTACAATGAGCAGTTCTTC. This translates into CASSTTGSSYNEQFF.

The chain couples TRBV2 to TRBJ2-5; 7 nucleotides align to TRBD1. V lost 9 bases to trimming and J lost 3 bases; unmatched junction nucleotides: 13. Germline V gene sequence: CDR1 SNHLY, CDR2 FYNNEI. This CDR3 contains 15 residues. CDR3 protein: CASTAQGLGKETQYF. The CDR3 DNA reads TGTGCCAGTACTGCACAGGGGCTGGGGAAAGAGACCCAGTACTTC.

In DNA, the CDR3 is TGCGCCAGCAGCCCCTCGGAGGGGCGCACTGAAGCTTTCTTT. Its translation: CASSPSEGRTEAFF. The V and J genes are TRBV5-1 and TRBJ1-1; possibly TRBD1 for D (5 bases). Germline V gene data show CDR1 as SGHRS and CDR2 as YFSETQ. V gave up 4 bases and J gave up 4 bases, with 14 bases separating them. The CDR3 consists of 14 residues.

This clone appeared once. This chain joins TRBV3-1 (or the pseudogene TRBV3-2) and TRBJ1-2; D is unresolved. With 1 base removed from V and 7 bases from J, the gap between germline ends came to 16 bases. CDR1 and CDR2 from the germline V gene are LGHDT and YNNKEL (reference sequence). The CDR3 has 15 residues. The CDR3 coding sequence is TGTGCCAGCAGCCAAGGTCCTGGAGGTCTGGCTGGCTACACCTTC. Protein product: CASSQGPGGLAGYTF.

The chain couples TRBV4-1 to TRBJ2-1, with a tentative D call TRBD1 (7 bases). Germline lookup yields CDR1 MGHRA and CDR2 YSYEKL. The CDR3 runs to 16 residues. Between the trimmed V and J ends, which lost 3 bases and 3 bases, there was a span of 15 bases. The CDR3 sequence is CASSQTSSGGYNEQFF. As DNA, the CDR3 is TGCGCCAGCAGCCAGACTAGTTCAGGGGGCTACAATGAGCAGTTCTTC.

This clone appeared a few times. J is TRBJ1-1 and V is TRBV29-1; D uncertain. The V gene's germline CDR1 is SQVTM and CDR2 ANQGSEA. The ends were cut back, 4 bases at V and 4 bases at J, with 13 bases in the middle. The CDR3 is 13 residues long. CDR3 DNA sequence: TGCAGCGTTGGGGCCGGGATCGGCACTGAAGCTTTCTTT. Amino acids: CSVGAGIGTEAFF.

The chain joins TRBV30 to TRBJ2-5; 11 bases fit TRBD2. This CDR3 has 16 amino acids. Germline-derived CDR1 and CDR2 are GTSNPN and SVGIG (reference sequence). V was clipped by 5 bases and J by 2 bases; unmatched bases: 10. The CDR3 coding sequence is TGTGCCTGGTATTCCCCGACTAGCGGGATGCAAGAGACCCAGTACTTC. It specifies CAWYSPTSGMQETQYF.

The chain links TRBV2 to TRBJ2-1; D unclear. V shed 6 bases and J shed 0 bases, with 9 bases lying between them. Germline values: CDR1 SNHLY, CDR2 FYNNEI. The CDR3 spans 14 residues. The CDR3 is CASRPGSSYNEQFF. In DNA, the CDR3 is TGTGCCAGCAGGCCGGGTAGCTCCTACAATGAGCAGTTCTTC.

The rearrangement links TRBV7-8 to TRBJ1-4; TRBD1 might be the D (6 bases). V dropped 6 bases and J dropped 0 bases, with 11 bases sitting between them. Germline CDR1 and CDR2: SGHVS and FQNEAQ. The CDR3 spans 15 residues. Here the CDR3 reads CASRLTGTTNEKLFF. The CDR3 DNA is TGTGCCAGCAGATTAACAGGGACAACTAATGAAAAACTGTTTTTT.

The J gene is TRBJ2-7, the V gene TRBV27; 9 positions agree with TRBD2. The germline V gene has CDR1 MNHEY and CDR2 SMNVEV (reference sequence). V shed 6 bases, J shed 2 bases, and the junction held 8 bases outside the gene matches. This CDR3 has 15 amino acids. The CDR3: CASSPGLAITYEQYF. CDR3 in DNA: TGTGCCAGCAGCCCCGGACTAGCGATTACCTACGAGCAGTACTTC.

The gene calls are TRBV6-5 and TRBJ2-7; tentative D call: TRBD1 (5 bases). The CDR3 consists of 15 residues. Germline-derived CDR1 and CDR2 are MNHEY and SVGAGI. The V gene lost 2 bases and the J gene lost 5 bases, with 16 bases spanning the gap. CDR3 DNA: TGTGCCAGCAGTTACAACAGGTCGCCTCTCAACGAGCAGTACTTC. It yields the protein CASSYNRSPLNEQYF.

V gene TRBV5-1 combines with J gene TRBJ2-7; TRBD1 might be the D (6 bases). This CDR3 is 12 amino acids long. Germline V gene sequence: CDR1 SGHRS, CDR2 YFSETQ. Trimming shortened V by 3 bases and J by 5 bases, and 9 bases separated the two germline ends. The CDR3 loop is CASSYRENEQYF. The CDR3 coding sequence is TGCGCCAGCAGCTACAGGGAAAACGAGCAGTACTTC.

The chain is built from TRBV11-2 and TRBJ1-2; 7 positions match TRBD1. Germline V lookup: CDR1 SGHAT, CDR2 FQNNGV. This CDR3 spans 15 amino acids. V lost 5 bases and J lost 7; bases outside the gene matches: 13. The DNA of the CDR3 is TGTGCCAGCAGCGGCCACAGGGGAATCGTAGGTGGCTACACCTTC. Translating gives CASSGHRGIVGGYTF.

The genes are TRBV5-4 and TRBJ2-3; 13 bases map to TRBD2. After removal of 5 bases from V and 15 bases from J, the junction contained 6 bases not matched to a gene. Germline V gives CDR1 SGHNT, CDR2 YYREEE (reference sequence). The CDR3 spans 12 residues. The CDR3 nucleotides are TGTGCCAGCAGACAAACTAGCGGGAGGGACTATTTT. Protein product: CASRQTSGRDYF.

This chain uses TRBV29-1 with TRBJ2-2; TRBD1 matches at 9 bases. The V and J ends lost 7 bases and 3 bases, in that order; junction bases with no gene match: 3. CDR1 and CDR2 from the germline V gene are SQVTM and ANQGSEA. The CDR3 totals 13 residues. CDR3 DNA sequence: TGCAGCGGGGGACAGGGAGACACCGGGGAGCTGTTTTTT. Translated: CSGGQGDTGELFF.